This record concerns one TCR beta chain sequence. This clone's antigen is unknown. Base qualities are not at hand, and no much larger clone is one base apart. The cohort consisted of 600 to 700 healthy bone marrow donors. All cohort members were sampled while nominally healthy, although unrecorded immune exposures were likely present. The donor tested CMV seropositive and was one of the 289 seropositive cohort members. A peripheral blood sample was collected from each donor, and TCR beta sequencing was performed on peripheral blood mononuclear cells. The Qiagen DNeasy Blood Extraction Kit was used to extract genomic DNA from the blood cell samples. The V end loses 6 bases and the J end loses 1 base, and a stretch of 15 bases separates them. The CDR1 and CDR2 encoded by the germline V gene are KGHSH and LQKENI. Including the terminal cysteine and phenylalanine, the CDR3 comprises 15 residues. Left in the record is the CDR3 DNA by itself, 45 bases read in frame from the first base.

Library preparation used the immunoSEQ multiplex PCR assay. The multiplex PCR relied on a mix of 60 forward primers for TCR Vbeta segments and 13 reverse primers for TCR Jbeta segments. The CDR3 region of rearranged TCR beta genes was amplified from genomic DNA with a multiplex PCR assay. The amplified TCR beta libraries were sequenced on the Illumina HiSeq System as 87-base-pair reads. As for the authors' bioinformatics: Across the 600 to 700 repertoires, a later analysis counted about 81 million unique TCR beta chains, roughly 11 million of which were shared by at least two donors. To remove PCR and sequencing errors, raw reads were error-corrected and collapsed into unique sequences using a nearest-neighbor algorithm that merged closely related sequences. CDR3 sequences were aligned to IMGT reference sequences to assign V, D and J gene segments. For a sequence to be retained, a match of at least six nucleotides to both a V gene segment and a J gene segment was required. Rearrangements were called productive when the CDR3 lacked stop codons and stayed in frame with V and J; all others were non-productive. CDR3 was defined according to IMGT convention as the region running from the second conserved V-encoded cysteine to the conserved J-encoded phenylalanine. Sequences without an unambiguous match to a single V gene segment were excluded from the earlier analysis of 450 to 650 of the donors. In an earlier analysis of some 590 of the donors, a V segment was called functional when productive rearrangements were above 56.7%, and segregating when the standard deviation between donors exceeded 5%. To diagnose cytomegalovirus status from the catalog of TCR beta chain sequences, a statistical classification framework was built. A later analysis assigned V and J genes by comparing TCR nucleotide sequences with IMGT/GENE-DB human TR gene sequences. The TCRdist pipeline was used in a later analysis to assign CDR3 sequences and most-parsimonious VDJ recombination scenarios. In a later analysis, each TCR beta chain was defined by its CDR3 amino acid sequence together with its V-gene family, and reads lacking a unique V-gene family were excluded. To address suspected cross-contamination and a sequencing artifact, a later analysis removed 592 highly shared, low-generation-probability nucleotide sequences. For each public chain, a later analysis derived a clonal expansion index from normalized ranks of inferred template counts within each repertoire. In a later analysis, generation probabilities were computed with a VDJ recombination model fitted to out-of-frame rearrangements, and the resulting probabilities were checked against IGoR. Hypergeometric tests were used in a later analysis to score TCR-TCR, TCR-HLA and TCR-CMV co-occurrence, with a repertoire-size bias correction applied to the TCR pairs. To estimate false discovery rates, a later analysis permuted the HLA or CMV assignments 20 times. A later analysis grouped co-occurring TCRs with DBSCAN, adding TCRdist sequence similarity when clustering within HLA-allele-positive subsets. For co-occurrence clustering, repertoires with fewer than 30,000 or more than 120,000 public chains were excluded, along with roughly 5 repertoires with anomalous nucleotide sharing. Imported from immuneACCESS, the table was reduced by TCRdb to in-frame sequences with V and J called. These copies leave out some clones; in studies compared against another copy, an unresolved V gene accounts for under half, and the cause of the remainder is not known. V, J and clone size were drawn from that table, and D and trimming were deduced from the DNA. For this sample there are about 140,000 clones; 55% to 75% appear just once. The ten largest clonotypes hold approximately 4% of the sample.

This specimen belongs to a study of cytomegalovirus exposure and HLA in healthy donors (dated by TCRdb to about 2017). Describing the broader study: According to an earlier analysis of 587 of the donors, about 170 million T cells yielded some 110 million unique TCR beta sequences and about 300 Gb of sequence data. The number of typed donors differed by locus: 629-630 for A, B, C, DRB1 and DQB1; 500 to 550 for DQA1; approximately 610 for DPA1; and roughly 490 for DPB1. Rather than drawing on any new phenotypic data, the later analysis identified candidate immune exposures from TCR beta sequences and the way those sequences occurred across donors. Every discovery cohort repertoire had been produced on one sequencing platform. In addition to the first cohort of around 670 subjects, a separate validation cohort of under 150 different subjects was used. To study patterns of TCR occurrence, a later analysis re-analyzed previously published TCR beta repertoires from around 700 donors and added high-resolution HLA genotyping. A later genetic analysis took genome-wide SNP genotypes for about 55% of the roughly 700 donors and used that subset as a discovery cohort. Of the roughly 400 genotyped donors, around 81% fell in the genetic ancestry cluster associated with self-reported Caucasian donors. HLA typing covered class I and class II loci at four-digit resolution. Across about 380 genotyped donors of the cohort, an average of approximately 220,000 unique TCR beta nucleotide sequences per donor were sequenced, and roughly 18% of those sequences were non-productive. The T cell repertoires of around 730 subjects were profiled by immunosequencing and related to cytomegalovirus serostatus. In an earlier analysis of around 540 of the donors, high-throughput TCR beta sequencing was used to judge whether each TCR beta V gene segment behaved as functional or pseudogenic. The study aimed to test whether cataloging public T cell receptors could reveal signatures of past pathogen exposure. To predict cytomegalovirus infection status, the study combined high-throughput TCR immunosequencing, statistical association of individual TCRs with disease status, and machine learning. An early release covering 500 to 750 HLA-typed donors comprised 250 to 350 gigabases of sequencing data and roughly 86 million unique TCR sequences. Donor age, sex, ethnicity and CMV serostatus were compiled together with the repertoire data. Roughly five DR-DQ haplotypes were handled as single units for association and clustering because linkage in the cohort was strong. Study-wide findings and limitations: The only immune exposure information available for the cohort was CMV serostatus. A further reported finding was that TCR beta sequences accurately predicted the HLA-A and HLA-B alleles for most subjects in the first cohort. V-gene and J-gene trimming of TCR beta chains was associated with a missense DCLRE1C variant in a later genetic analysis, and the association was replicated in an independent cohort. According to the authors, the approach could potentially be generalized to other disease states and immunological phenotypes. A total of some 180 TCR beta chains were listed by the study as associated with cytomegalovirus. Linkage disequilibrium might explain the correlated functional status among segregating V segments, but an unknown experimental factor could not be excluded. A group of highly shared sequence variants was considered likely to be a technical artifact of the sequencing pipeline. Because some donors lacked HLA typing at each locus, the association tests relied only on the typed subset. According to a later analysis, parvovirus B19, influenza, CMV and Epstein-Barr virus appeared linked to several top co-occurrence clusters. In vitro tests confirmed that three of the cytomegalovirus-associated TCR beta chains recognize cytomegalovirus antigens. Some IMGT-functional V segments, including TRBV6-2 and TRBV6-3, could not be distinguished by the 87-base-pair reads and were therefore excluded. Sequencing depth was assumed to be roughly uniform across donors in the presence/absence analyses, though that assumption may not hold. The earlier analysis of 587 of the donors excluded roughly 17 rarely observed V segments, including chromosome 9 orphons, because counts were too low. According to a later analysis, most CMV-associated TCR beta chains appeared to be HLA-restricted, and the HLA associations seemed to be driven largely by CMV exposure. Only TCR beta chains were sequenced in this cohort, and the absence of alpha or paired-chain data limited detectable features. A later analysis associated 16,951 TCR beta sequences with specific HLA alleles at a false discovery rate of 0.05. When HLA alleles, especially DR and DQ, strongly co-occurred, attributing TCR associations to individual alleles was difficult. In a later genetic analysis, fewer N-insertions in productive TCRs were reported among donors in an Asian-associated ancestry cluster than the approximately 710-donor mean. According to a later analysis, TCR association rates differed among HLA loci, with DRB1 alleles showing the most associated TCRs and HLA-C alleles showing the fewest. In an earlier analysis of approximately 590 of the donors, most TCR beta V segments appeared in productive rearrangements about 87% or about 30% of the time, broadly matching IMGT annotations. Most TCR sequences were seen in very few donors, while some public TCRs were found in many individuals. In a later analysis, HLA-associated TCR beta chains were found to be more clonally expanded and to have lower generation probabilities than equally common non-associated chains. Cytomegalovirus status was reported to be diagnosed by the classifier with high specificity and sensitivity in both the original and validation cohorts.

The sequencing sample was made of PBMCs. This chain is built from TRBV18 and TRBJ1-1; the D gene is perhaps TRBD1, from 6 matching bases. This TCR was recovered from a man between 50 and 59 years old in good health and CMV-seropositive. The sequenced DNA: TGTGCCAGCTCGGGACAACCGATTAGGAACACTGAAGCTTTCTTT. It encodes CASSGQPIRNTEAFF.